The 10 T cell receptor beta chains below all came from one sample that was sequenced in a study of shared clonotypes between healthy human individuals (TCRdb year 2020). Library construction relied on the immunoSEQ multiplex PCR assay. TCRdb mirrors the immuneACCESS table, restricted to in-frame sequences. Some clones are absent from its copies; in checked studies, under half trace to an unresolved V gene, and the reason for the others is unknown. Recorded for this sample are 2 million to 2.5 million clones; 93% of them occurred a single time. Jointly, the top ten make up about 0.34% of the sample. The sequencing input was naive CD4+ T cells from PBMCs. What the cell subset or site label conveys for this sample: CD45RA+ positively selected. The receptors shown here come from a man aged 18 to 35 in good health. Some clones in this sample may be carry-over from other donors' samples.

This rearrangement joins TRBV19 to TRBJ2-1; weak D call: TRBD2 (5 bases). The germline gives CDR1 LNHDA, CDR2 SQIVND (reference sequence). V lost 3 bases, J lost 7 bases, and 10 bases lay in between. CDR3 length equals 13 residues. The CDR3 sequence is CASSIRESNEQFF. The CDR3 DNA reads as TGTGCCAGTAGTATTAGGGAGAGTAATGAGCAGTTCTTC.

The CDR3 DNA sequence: TGCGCCAGCAGCCTCCCGAAGGGGGGGCGAGGCACAGATACGCAGTATTTT. It specifies CASSLPKGGRGTDTQYF. The chain is built from TRBV5-1 and TRBJ2-3; D is possibly TRBD2 (7 bases). Germline V CDR1 and CDR2: SGHRS, YFSETQ. The CDR3 is 17 amino acids. The V gene lost 4 bases and the J gene lost 1 base, with 19 bases spanning the gap.

This chain joins TRBV15 and TRBJ2-5, with D unresolved. The CDR3 is 13 residues long. Trimming shortened V by 8 bases and J by 3 bases, and 13 bases separated the two germline ends. The germline V gene has CDR1 LNHNV and CDR2 YYDKDF (reference sequence). The CDR3 coding sequence is TGTGCCACCCGAGGAGCGCCTAAAGAGACCCAGTACTTC. Residues: CATRGAPKETQYF.

The V gene is TRBV28, the J gene TRBJ2-5, with D possibly being TRBD2 (6 bases). Trimming pared 3 bases from V and 2 bases from J, leaving 10 bases between. Per germline, CDR1 MDHEN and CDR2 SYDVKM. The CDR3 sequence is 14 residues long. CDR3: CASSFSGEQETQYF. CDR3 DNA sequence: TGTGCCAGCAGTTTTTCGGGGGAACAAGAGACCCAGTACTTC.

The rearrangement links TRBV16 to TRBJ1-4; maybe TRBD1 (5 bases). V was clipped by 7 bases and J by 7 bases, with 25 bases between them. Per germline, CDR1 KGHSY and CDR2 FQNENV. The CDR3 runs to 17 residues. CDR3 region: CASNNGDGAGPGEKLFF. Here the CDR3 DNA reads TGTGCCAGCAACAATGGGGACGGGGCAGGGCCCGGTGAAAAACTGTTTTTT.

The CDR3 spells CASSTKGDRGDSYEQYF. The CDR3, as DNA: TGTGCCAGCAGCACGAAGGGGGACAGGGGCGACTCCTACGAGCAGTACTTC. This chain joins TRBV7-9 and TRBJ2-7; 10 bases align to TRBD1. CDR3 size: 17 residues. Germline V gene sequence: CDR1 SEHNR, CDR2 FQNEAQ (reference sequence). V was pared by 5 bases and J by 0 bases, with 10 bases of the junction left unmatched.

This chain links TRBV5-1 with TRBJ1-2; D might be TRBD1 (6 bases). Germline V CDR1 and CDR2: SGHRS, YFSETQ. The V and J ends lost 0 bases and 7 bases respectively, with 13 bases between them. This CDR3 comprises 14 residues. In DNA, the CDR3 is TGCGCCAGCAGCTTGGCAGGGGAATTGAGTGGCTACACCTTC. Residues: CASSLAGELSGYTF.

This chain links TRBV5-1 with TRBJ2-1; D remains ambiguous. CDR1 is SGHRS, CDR2 YFSETQ, per germline. The CDR3 runs 15 residues. V was cut by 1 base and J by 6 bases, with 14 bases left in between. The CDR3 DNA sequence: TGCGCCAGCAGCTTGAGAACTATATTAATCAATGAGCAGTTCTTC. It is translated as CASSLRTILINEQFF.

The chain couples TRBV27 to TRBJ2-6; 7 nucleotides agree with TRBD1. After removal of 6 bases from V and 2 bases from J, the junction contained 4 bases not matched to a gene. Germline V CDR1 and CDR2: MNHEY, SMNVEV (reference sequence). The CDR3 is 15 residues long. This CDR3 reads CASRPGTAGANVLTF. CDR3 nucleotide sequence: TGTGCCAGCAGGCCCGGGACAGCTGGGGCCAACGTCCTGACTTTC.

This clone appeared a few times. The J gene is TRBJ1-1, the V gene TRBV5-8, with D maybe TRBD1 (5 bases). The CDR3 sequence is 13 residues long. The ends were cut back, 5 bases at V and 1 base at J, with 9 bases in the middle. Germline V gene sequence: CDR1 SGHTS, CDR2 YDEGEE. DNA of the CDR3: TGTGCCAGCAGGCTGACAGAGAACACTGAAGCTTTCTTT. It translates to CASRLTENTEAFF.